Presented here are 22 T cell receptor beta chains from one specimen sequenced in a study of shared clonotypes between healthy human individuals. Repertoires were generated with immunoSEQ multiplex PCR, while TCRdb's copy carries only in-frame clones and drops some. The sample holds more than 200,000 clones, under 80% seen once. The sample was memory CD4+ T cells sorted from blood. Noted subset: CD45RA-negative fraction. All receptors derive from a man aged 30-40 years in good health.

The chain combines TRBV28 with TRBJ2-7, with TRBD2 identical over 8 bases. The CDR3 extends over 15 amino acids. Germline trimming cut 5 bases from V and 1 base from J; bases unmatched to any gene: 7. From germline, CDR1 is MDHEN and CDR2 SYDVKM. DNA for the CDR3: TGTGCCAGCAGTCCACCGGGACTAGAATCCTACGAGCAGTACTTC. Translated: CASSPPGLESYEQYF.

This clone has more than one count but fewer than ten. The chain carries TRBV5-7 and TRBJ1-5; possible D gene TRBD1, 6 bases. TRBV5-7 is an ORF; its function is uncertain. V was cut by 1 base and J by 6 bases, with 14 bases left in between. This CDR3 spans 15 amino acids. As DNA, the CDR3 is TGTGCCAGCAGCTTGTTCGAACAGGGCCGTCAGCCCCAGCATTTT. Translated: CASSLFEQGRQPQHF.

CDR3 bases: TGTGCCAGCAGCGTAGCTTGGCGTGGTGAGCAGTTCTTC. Amino acid sequence: CASSVAWRGEQFF. The rearrangement uses TRBV9 and TRBJ2-1; D gene ambiguous. Per the germline V gene, CDR1 is SGDLS and CDR2 is YYNGEE. The CDR3 sequence is 13 residues long. The V end lost 0 bases, the J end lost 9 bases, and 10 bases lay between the germline ends.

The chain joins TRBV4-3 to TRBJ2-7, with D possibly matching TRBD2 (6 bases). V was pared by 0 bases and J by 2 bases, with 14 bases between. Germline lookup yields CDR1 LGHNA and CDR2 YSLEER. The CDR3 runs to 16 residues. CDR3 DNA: TGCGCCAGCAGCCAAGATGTTGCGGGGACGGCCTACGAGCAGTACTTC. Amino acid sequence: CASSQDVAGTAYEQYF.

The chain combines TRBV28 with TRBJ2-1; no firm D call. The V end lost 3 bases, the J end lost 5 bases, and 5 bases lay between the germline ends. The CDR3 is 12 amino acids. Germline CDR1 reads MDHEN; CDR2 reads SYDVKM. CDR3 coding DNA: TGTGCCAGCAGTTTGAGCAACAATGAGCAGTTCTTC. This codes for CASSLSNNEQFF. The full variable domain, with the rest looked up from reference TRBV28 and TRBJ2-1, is DVKVTQSSRYLVKRTGEKVFLECVQDMDHENMFWYRQDPGLGLRLIYFSYDVKMKEKGDIPEGYSVSREKKERFSLILESASTNQTSMYLCASSLSNNEQFFGPGTRLTVL.

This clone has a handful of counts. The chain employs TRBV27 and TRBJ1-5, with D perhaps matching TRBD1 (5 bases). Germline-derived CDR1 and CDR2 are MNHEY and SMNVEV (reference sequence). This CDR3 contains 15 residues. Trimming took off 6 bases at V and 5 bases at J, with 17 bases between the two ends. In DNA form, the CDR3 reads TGTGCCAGCAGCCCTATATGGGGGGTTGATCAGCCCCAGCATTTT. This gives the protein CASSPIWGVDQPQHF.

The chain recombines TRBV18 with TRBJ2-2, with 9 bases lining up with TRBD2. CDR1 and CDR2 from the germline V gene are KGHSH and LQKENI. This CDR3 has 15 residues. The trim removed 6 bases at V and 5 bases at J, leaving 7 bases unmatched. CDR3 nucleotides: TGTGCCAGCTCCCCGACTAGCGGACCTACCGGGGAGCTGTTTTTT. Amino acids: CASSPTSGPTGELFF.

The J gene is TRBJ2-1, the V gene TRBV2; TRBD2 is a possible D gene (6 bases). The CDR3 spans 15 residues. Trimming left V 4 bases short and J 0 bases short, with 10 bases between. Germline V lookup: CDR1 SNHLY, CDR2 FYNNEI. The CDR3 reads CASSAVTSSYNEQFF. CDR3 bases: TGTGCCAGCAGTGCCGTGACTAGCTCCTACAATGAGCAGTTCTTC.

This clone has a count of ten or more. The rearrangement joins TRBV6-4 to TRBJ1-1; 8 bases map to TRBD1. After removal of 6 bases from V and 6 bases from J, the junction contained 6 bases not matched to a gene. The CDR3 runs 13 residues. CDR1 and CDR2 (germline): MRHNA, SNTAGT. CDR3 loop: CASSSSQGAEAFF. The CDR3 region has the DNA TGTGCCAGCAGCTCCTCACAGGGGGCTGAAGCTTTCTTT.

DNA of the CDR3: TGTGCCAGCAGTGAAGCGCGCGGCAGGGCGGCAGATACGCAGTATTTT. It encodes CASSEARGRAADTQYF. J is TRBJ2-3 and V is TRBV6-1; tentatively, D is TRBD1 (5 bases). The ends were cut back, 0 bases at V and 4 bases at J, with 14 bases in the middle. This CDR3 has 16 amino acids. Germline V gives CDR1 MNHNS, CDR2 SASEGT.

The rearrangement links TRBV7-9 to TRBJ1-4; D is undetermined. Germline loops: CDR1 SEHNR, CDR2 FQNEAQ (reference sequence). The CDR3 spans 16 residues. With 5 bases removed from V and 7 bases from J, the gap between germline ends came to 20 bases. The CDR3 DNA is TGTGCCAGCAGCCCACGTTTGGGCCAATGGGGTGAAAAACTGTTTTTT. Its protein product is CASSPRLGQWGEKLFF.

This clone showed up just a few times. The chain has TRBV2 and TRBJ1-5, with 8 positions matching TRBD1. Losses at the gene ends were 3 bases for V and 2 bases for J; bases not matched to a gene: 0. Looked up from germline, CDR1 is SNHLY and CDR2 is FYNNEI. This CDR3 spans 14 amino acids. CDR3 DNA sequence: TGTGCCAGCAGTGAGGACAGGGGCAATCAGCCCCAGCATTTT. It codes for CASSEDRGNQPQHF.

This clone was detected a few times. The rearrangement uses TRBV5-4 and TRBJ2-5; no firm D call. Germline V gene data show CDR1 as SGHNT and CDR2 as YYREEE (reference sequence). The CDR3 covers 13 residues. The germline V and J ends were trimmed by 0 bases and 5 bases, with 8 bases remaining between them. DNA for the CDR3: TGTGCCAGCAGCTTGGAGGGTCGGGAGACCCAGTACTTC. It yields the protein CASSLEGRETQYF.

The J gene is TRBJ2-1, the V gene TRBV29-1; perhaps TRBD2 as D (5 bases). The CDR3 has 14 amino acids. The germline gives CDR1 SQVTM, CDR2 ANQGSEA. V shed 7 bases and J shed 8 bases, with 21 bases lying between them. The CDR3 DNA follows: TGCAGCGGTGCCGCAGGAGGCGGAATGGATGAGCAGTTCTTC. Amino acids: CSGAAGGGMDEQFF.

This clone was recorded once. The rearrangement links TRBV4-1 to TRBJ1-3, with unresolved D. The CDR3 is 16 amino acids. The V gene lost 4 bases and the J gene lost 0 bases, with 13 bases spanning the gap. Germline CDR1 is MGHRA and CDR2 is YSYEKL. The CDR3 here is CASSPSSAISGNTIYF. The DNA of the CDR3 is TGCGCCAGCAGCCCTAGTTCGGCGATCTCTGGAAACACCATATATTTT.

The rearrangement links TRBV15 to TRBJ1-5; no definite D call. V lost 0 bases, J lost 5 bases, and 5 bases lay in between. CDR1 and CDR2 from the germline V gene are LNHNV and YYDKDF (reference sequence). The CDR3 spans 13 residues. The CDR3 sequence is CATSRDPDQPQHF. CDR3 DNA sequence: TGTGCCACCAGCAGAGACCCAGATCAGCCCCAGCATTTT.

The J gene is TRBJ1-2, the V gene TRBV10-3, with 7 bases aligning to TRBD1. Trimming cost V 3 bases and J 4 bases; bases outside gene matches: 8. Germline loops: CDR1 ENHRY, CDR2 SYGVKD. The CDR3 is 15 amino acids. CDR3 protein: CAISEGTVSVYGYTF. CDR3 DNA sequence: TGTGCCATCAGTGAAGGGACAGTAAGTGTCTATGGCTACACCTTC.

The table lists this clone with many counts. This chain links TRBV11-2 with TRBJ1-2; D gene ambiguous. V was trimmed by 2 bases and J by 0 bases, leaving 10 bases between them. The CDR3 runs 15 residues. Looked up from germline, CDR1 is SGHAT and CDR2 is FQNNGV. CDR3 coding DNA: TGTGCCAGCAGCTTATCTGCACACTCTAACTATGGCTACACCTTC. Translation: CASSLSAHSNYGYTF. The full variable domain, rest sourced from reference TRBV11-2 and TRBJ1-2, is EAGVAQSPRYKIIEKRQSVAFWCNPISGHATLYWYQQILGQGPKLLIQFQNNGVVDDSQLPKDRFSAERLKGVDSTLKIQPAKLEDSAVYLCASSLSAHSNYGYTFGSGTRLTVV.

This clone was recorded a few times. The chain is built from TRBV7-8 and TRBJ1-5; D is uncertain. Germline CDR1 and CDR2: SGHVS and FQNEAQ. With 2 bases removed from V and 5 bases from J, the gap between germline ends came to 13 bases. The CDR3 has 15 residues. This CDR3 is CASSLSTGRDQPQHF. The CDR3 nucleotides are TGTGCCAGCAGCTTATCGACCGGTAGGGATCAGCCCCAGCATTTT.

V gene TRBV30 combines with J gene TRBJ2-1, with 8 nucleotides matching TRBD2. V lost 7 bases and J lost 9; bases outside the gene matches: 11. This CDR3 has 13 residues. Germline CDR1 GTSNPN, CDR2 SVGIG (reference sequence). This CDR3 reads CAYRGSGIGEQFF. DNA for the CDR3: TGTGCCTACCGGGGTAGCGGGATTGGTGAGCAGTTCTTC.

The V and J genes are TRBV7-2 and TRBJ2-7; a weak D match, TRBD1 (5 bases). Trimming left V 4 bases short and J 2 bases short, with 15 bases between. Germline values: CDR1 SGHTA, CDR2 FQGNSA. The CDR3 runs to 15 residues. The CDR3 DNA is TGTGCCAGCAGCTACAACAGGTTACCTACCTACGAGCAGTACTTC. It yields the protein CASSYNRLPTYEQYF.

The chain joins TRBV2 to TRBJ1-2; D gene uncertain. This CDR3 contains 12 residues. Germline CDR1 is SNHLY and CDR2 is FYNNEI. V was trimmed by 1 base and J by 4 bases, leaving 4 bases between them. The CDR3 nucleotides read TGTGCCAGCAGTGAAGAGACCTATGGCTACACCTTC. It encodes CASSEETYGYTF. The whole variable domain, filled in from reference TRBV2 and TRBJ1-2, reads EPEVTQTPSHQVTQMGQEVILRCVPISNHLYFYWYRQILGQKVEFLVSFYNNEISEKSEIFDDQFSVERPDGSNFTLKIRSTKLEDSAMYFCASSEETYGYTFGSGTRLTVV.